One sample yielded the 16 T cell receptor beta chains listed below, sequenced in a study of blood T cell repertoires in COVID-19. Sequenced by immunoSEQ multiplex PCR; TCRdb stores in-frame clones only, minus some. This sample carries approximately 280,000 clones, around 84% of them seen once, and the ten largest clones take 4.5% to 6%. Sample: PBMCs or T cells enriched from blood (not recorded which). These receptors were taken from a man aged 35-49 years who had been exposed to COVID-19.

The chain combines TRBV5-1 with TRBJ2-7; 14 bases line up with TRBD2. V shed 3 bases and J 3 bases; nucleotides not matched to a gene: 5. This CDR3 contains 16 residues. Germline V gene data show CDR1 as SGHRS and CDR2 as YFSETQ. CDR3 sequence: CASSWTGTSGSYEQYF. For the CDR3, the DNA is TGCGCCAGCAGCTGGACCGGGACTAGCGGGAGCTACGAGCAGTACTTC.

The chain recombines TRBV2 with TRBJ2-1; TRBD2 matches at 12 bases. The V gene's germline CDR1 is SNHLY and CDR2 FYNNEI. V shed 2 bases, J shed 8 bases, and the junction held 7 bases outside the gene matches. The CDR3 loop spans 16 amino acids. This CDR3 reads CASSEMRSSGRDEQFF. The DNA of the CDR3 is TGTGCCAGCAGTGAAATGAGGTCTAGCGGGAGGGATGAGCAGTTCTTC.

V and J are TRBV5-1 and TRBJ2-7; TRBD2 might be the D (6 bases). Germline V CDR1 and CDR2: SGHRS, YFSETQ. V was pared by 3 bases and J by 2 bases, with 15 bases between. The CDR3 is 15 residues long. The CDR3 sequence is CASSSIDGGPYEQYF. DNA for the CDR3: TGCGCCAGCAGCTCTATCGACGGGGGTCCCTACGAGCAGTACTTC.

J is TRBJ1-6 and V is TRBV9; TRBD1 agrees at 7 bases. The CDR3 totals 16 residues. Germline loops: CDR1 SGDLS, CDR2 YYNGEE. The J segment lost 7 bases and the V segment lost 0 bases, leaving 7 bases of the junction unmatched. The CDR3: CASSVGPGTANSPLHF. CDR3 nucleotides: TGTGCCAGCAGCGTAGGACCCGGGACAGCCAATTCACCCCTCCACTTT.

The rearrangement links TRBV2 to TRBJ2-5, with 9 nucleotides matching TRBD2. The V gene end was trimmed by 7 bases and the J gene end by 4 bases; junction bases not matched to a gene: 4. This CDR3 contains 13 residues. Germline assignment: CDR1 SNHLY and CDR2 FYNNEI. The CDR3 bases are TGTGCCAGCACTAAACTAGCGGGAGAGACCCAGTACTTC. It is translated as CASTKLAGETQYF.

This chain connects TRBV6-1 to TRBJ2-3; D not resolved. Trimming pared 1 base from V and 0 bases from J, leaving 14 bases between. CDR1 is MNHNS and CDR2 is SASEGT in the germline V gene. The CDR3 length is 17 residues. CDR3 amino acids: CASSEGPHSTSTDTQYF. CDR3 coding DNA: TGTGCCAGCAGTGAAGGGCCCCACAGCACGAGCACAGATACGCAGTATTTT.

The CDR3 coding sequence is TGCGCCAGCAGCTTGCAGGGATCGGACACCGGGGAGCTGTTTTTT. Its translation: CASSLQGSDTGELFF. The J gene is TRBJ2-2, the V gene TRBV5-1, with a possible D match to TRBD1 (5 bases). Germline V gene lookup returns CDR1 SGHRS and CDR2 YFSETQ. V was trimmed by 1 base and J by 3 bases, leaving 10 bases between them. The CDR3 is made up of 15 amino acids.

The chain joins TRBV5-1 to TRBJ1-1, with a possible D match to TRBD1 (5 bases). Germline CDR1 reads SGHRS; CDR2 reads YFSETQ. Trimming cost V 4 bases and J 2 bases, with 21 bases left between them. CDR3 length: 17 amino acids. The CDR3 region is CASSPTPMTEINTEAFF. CDR3 nucleotide sequence: TGCGCCAGCAGCCCGACACCAATGACAGAGATAAACACTGAAGCTTTCTTT.

Here the CDR3 reads CASSRGTSGTYEQYF. The CDR3 DNA reads TGTGCCAGCAGCCGGGGGACTAGCGGAACCTACGAGCAGTACTTC. The gene calls are TRBV5-6 and TRBJ2-7, with 11 bases matching TRBD2. Germline trimming cut 4 bases from V and 2 bases from J; bases unmatched to any gene: 5. Germline V gene lookup returns CDR1 SGHDT and CDR2 YYEEEE. This CDR3 contains 15 residues.

This clone was seen a few times. CDR3 sequence: CASSRDRGGMEAFF. The CDR3 DNA reads TGTGCCAGCTCACGGGACAGGGGGGGAATGGAAGCTTTCTTT. The chain is built from TRBV18 and TRBJ1-1; 11 bases are shared with TRBD1. This CDR3 has 14 amino acids. The ends lost 4 bases at V and 8 bases at J; junction bases unmatched: 6. Germline CDR1 and CDR2: KGHSH and LQKENI.

Here the CDR3 reads CSVADRDTEAFF. The CDR3, as DNA: TGCAGCGTTGCCGATCGGGACACTGAAGCTTTCTTT. This sequence joins TRBV29-1 and TRBJ1-1; D call uncertain. The CDR3 spans 12 residues. V was trimmed by 4 bases and J by 3 bases, leaving 9 bases between them. Germline lookup yields CDR1 SQVTM and CDR2 ANQGSEA.

CDR3 bases: TGTGCCAGCAGTGAATCGAGAATATCTAATGAAAAACTGTTTTTT. Its protein is CASSESRISNEKLFF. J is TRBJ1-4 and V is TRBV25-1; D is unclear. Trimming shortened V by 1 base and J by 3 bases, and 9 bases separated the two germline ends. The germline gives CDR1 MGHDK, CDR2 SYGVNS. CDR3 length: 15 amino acids.

About this clone: Relative to the germline gene, one junction end is altered; a read error may explain this. The chain combines TRBV30 with TRBJ2-1; unclear D gene. Germline V gene sequence: CDR1 GTSNPN, CDR2 SVGIG (reference sequence). There are 14 residues in the CDR3. For the CDR3, the DNA is TGTGCCTGGGGTGTCCAGTCCGAGGTCGGTGAGCAGTTCTTC. It yields the protein CAWGVQSEVGEQFF. Filled out from reference TRBV30 and TRBJ2-1, the complete variable domain reads SQTIHQWPATLVQPVGSPLSLECTVEGTSNPNLYWYRQAAGRGLQLLFYSVGIGQISSEVPQNLSASRPQDRQFILSSKKLLLSDSGFYLCAWGVQSEVGEQFFGPGTRLTVL.

The rearrangement joins TRBV12-3 or TRBV12-4 to TRBJ1-3; maybe TRBD1 (6 bases). The CDR3 runs to 13 residues. V was pared by 5 bases and J by 8 bases, with 13 bases between. CDR3 sequence reads: CASSPGQVYTIYF. The CDR3 nucleotides are TGTGCCAGCAGTCCGGGACAAGTATACACCATATATTTT.

The sample holds one count of this clone. V gene TRBV19 combines with J gene TRBJ1-5; D is unclear. This CDR3 is 14 amino acids long. Germline assignment: CDR1 LNHDA and CDR2 SQIVND (reference sequence). V shed 1 base and J shed 9 bases, with 13 bases lying between them. The CDR3 bases are TGTGCCAGTAGTATAGGTAACAGACCCTCGCCCCAGCATTTT. Translated: CASSIGNRPSPQHF.

The V gene is TRBV2, the J gene TRBJ2-5, with D maybe TRBD2 (5 bases). The CDR3 is 13 residues long. Trimming cost V 7 bases and J 5 bases, with 14 bases left between them. CDR1 and CDR2 (germline): SNHLY, FYNNEI. CDR3 nucleotide sequence: TGTGCCAGCATCCGGGGAGTTCGGGAGACCCAGTACTTC. Its protein is CASIRGVRETQYF.